Listed below are T cell receptor beta chains from one sample, sequenced in a study of blood T cell repertoires in COVID-19. The protocol was immunoSEQ multiplex PCR, while the TCRdb copy is restricted to in-frame clones and leaves out a portion. The sample carries about 130,000 clones, 85% recorded once. The sequencing sample was made of peripheral blood. These receptors all come from an older man with active or convalescent COVID-19. Each CDR3 is given without its conserved first and last residue. The D gene is left open where the match is weak.

>15|TRBV27|TRBD2
ASSARTGTSGIYEQF
>12|TRBV23-1|-
ASRDSYSNQPQH
>14|TRBV7-9|TRBD1
ASSLIGTGPPYEQY
>13|TRBV6-1|TRBD1
ASSFEGASGNTIY
>14|TRBV24-1|TRBD1
ATSDAGTGYSETQY
>15|TRBV7-9|TRBD2
ASSPKLADSSYNEQF
>13|TRBV9|-
ASSVEPGSTYGYT
>13|TRBV21-1|-
ASSKEGQENTEAF
>15|TRBV2|TRBD1
ASKPGWTGGSNQPQH
>14|TRBV7-2|-
ASSFRPLGGRETQY
>13|TRBV19|-
ASSIVTASGNTIY
>13|TRBV6-1|TRBD1
ASSERGQEMYEQY
>14|TRBV7-8|TRBD2
ASSLVTSGASYEQY
>10|TRBV27|-
ASSLMLGEQF
>14|TRBV3-1/TRBV3-2|TRBD2
ASSQDVASGAYEQY
>16|TRBV10-1|TRBD1
ASGTGTGDKNTLYEQY
>9|TRBV5-1|TRBD1
ASSSDRDYT
>11|TRBV27|-
ATSRSGVVEQY
>15|TRBV7-8|TRBD1
ASSLGIGTGDSYEQY
>13|TRBV19|-
ASSIVPSADYEQY
>12|TRBV30|-
AWSVSGVGETQY
>15|TRBV10-3|-
AISDLAAGTRNQPQH
>11|TRBV6-2/TRBV6-3|TRBD2
ASSTSGIYEQY
>17|TRBV6-4|-
ASSDRITCGGGVTDTQY
>11|TRBV27|-
ASSLGRQETQY
>12|TRBV19|-
ASTPRGSYNEQF
>12|TRBV30|TRBD1
AWRGQGPNYGYT
>13|TRBV2|-
ASSVRSGVPYEQY